Below, 16 T cell receptor beta chains from the same sample are listed, as sequenced in a study of early T cells in non-severe SARS-CoV-2 infection. MiXCR was run by TCRdb on the 5' RACE reads, yielding one entry per CDR3 protein. The repertoire holds 50,000 to 65,000 distinct CDR3 sequences, with around 21% as singletons. This specimen consisted of whole blood, obtained at baseline. The receptors derive from an adult who was a healthcare worker with PCR-confirmed SARS-CoV-2 infection or an uninfected control (not recorded which).

A few counts support this clonotype. The chain combines TRBV19 with TRBJ1-1; no clear D gene. The germline gives CDR1 LNHDA, CDR2 SQIVND (reference sequence). V lost 1 base and J 1 base, leaving 4 bases between the germline ends. The CDR3 is 13 amino acids. Here the CDR3 DNA reads TGTGCCAGTAGTATAGGCGCGAACACTGAAGCTTTCTTT. This gives the protein CASSIGANTEAFF.

CDR3 DNA: TGTGCCAGCAGTGACGGCGCAGGGGGCTACGAGCAGTACTTC. Its translation: CASSDGAGGYEQYF. This chain uses TRBV25-1 with TRBJ2-7, with 7 bases matching TRBD1. Trimming took 3 bases from V and 3 from J; bases not matched to a gene: 5. Germline CDR1 and CDR2: MGHDK and SYGVNS. The CDR3 length is 14 residues.

The rearrangement uses TRBV5-1 and TRBJ2-2; D not resolved. V lost 4 bases and J lost 0, with 10 bases in between. The germline gives CDR1 SGHRS, CDR2 YFSETQ. CDR3 length: 15 residues. The CDR3 bases are TGCGCCAGCAGCATCTCGGGCCCGAACACCGGGGAGCTGTTTTTT. Protein product: CASSISGPNTGELFF. The complete variable domain, with remaining parts taken from reference TRBV5-1 and TRBJ2-2, reads KAGVTQTPRYLIKTRGQQVTLSCSPISGHRSVSWYQQTPGQGLQFLFEYFSETQRNKGNFPGRFSGRQFSNSRSEMNVSTLELGDSALYLCASSISGPNTGELFFGEGSRLTVL.

The V and J genes are TRBV24-1 and TRBJ2-3, with a tentative D call TRBD2 (6 bases). The CDR3 has 14 amino acids. The ends were cut back, 3 bases at V and 4 bases at J, with 10 bases in the middle. Per germline, CDR1 KGHDR and CDR2 SFDVKD. CDR3 loop: CATSDTRDSDTQYF. The DNA for the CDR3 is TGTGCCACCAGTGATACCCGGGACTCAGATACGCAGTATTTT.

The gene calls are TRBV5-8 and TRBJ1-2; 7 bases map to TRBD1. This CDR3 contains 13 residues. Germline V gene lookup returns CDR1 SGHTS and CDR2 YDEGEE. Unmatched junction bases numbered 7, after V lost 4 bases and J lost 7 bases. The CDR3 protein is CASSHPPGGGYTF. As DNA, the CDR3 is TGTGCCAGCAGCCACCCGCCAGGGGGTGGCTACACCTTC.

V and J are TRBV7-9 and TRBJ1-4, with 8 bases lining up with TRBD1. The CDR3 runs 15 residues. V was clipped by 7 bases and J by 8 bases; unmatched bases: 12. CDR1 is SEHNR, CDR2 FQNEAQ, per germline (reference sequence). For the CDR3, the DNA is TGTGCCAGCATTCGTGGACAGGGCCGGAGAGAAAAACTGTTTTTT. Amino acids: CASIRGQGRREKLFF.

This clonotype is a singleton in its sample. This may stem from a read error, because a much larger clone lies one nucleotide away. The chain recombines TRBV7-2 with TRBJ2-1; 7 positions match TRBD2. The CDR3 has 14 residues. The germline gives CDR1 SGHTA, CDR2 FQGNSA. Unmatched junction bases numbered 12, after V lost 1 base and J lost 15 bases. CDR3 region: CASSLELARGELFF. The CDR3 bases are TGTGCCAGCAGCTTAGAACTAGCGAGGGGAGAATTGTTCTTC.

This clonotype has just a few counts. This chain uses TRBV2 with TRBJ2-1, with D possibly TRBD2 on 5 matching bases. The V end was cut by 3 bases, the J end by 3 bases, with 15 bases between. This CDR3 is built from 16 residues. CDR1 is SNHLY and CDR2 is FYNNEI in the germline V gene. CDR3 bases: TGTGCCAGCAGTGATGCTCCGGCGGACTTCTACAATGAGCAGTTCTTC. Translated, it gives CASSDAPADFYNEQFF.

This clonotype was detected only a few times. V is TRBV7-9 and J is TRBJ1-1; 8 positions match TRBD1. Germline CDR1 and CDR2: SEHNR and FQNEAQ (reference sequence). With 5 bases clipped from V and 10 bases from J, the junction kept 12 bases outside the gene matches. This CDR3 comprises 14 residues. The CDR3 here is CASSTWTGPKVAFF. CDR3 DNA: TGTGCCAGCAGCACTTGGACAGGGCCAAAGGTAGCTTTCTTT. Looking up the rest from reference TRBV7-9 and TRBJ1-1 gives the full variable domain: DTGVSQNPRHKITKRGQNVTFRCDPISEHNRLYWYRQTLGQGPEFLTYFQNEAQLEKSRLLSDRFSAERPKGSFSTLEIQRTEQGDSAMYLCASSTWTGPKVAFFGQGTRLTVV.

This chain uses TRBV12-5 with TRBJ2-3; the D is unclear. The CDR3 spans 14 residues. CDR1 and CDR2 from the germline V gene are LGHNT and FRNRAP. The V and J ends lost 10 bases and 0 bases respectively, with 14 bases between them. CDR3 sequence reads: CATAVGFSTDTQYF. The CDR3 coding sequence is TGTGCTACCGCCGTAGGTTTTAGCACAGATACGCAGTATTTT.

This clonotype was observed many times. The gene calls are TRBV6-5 and TRBJ1-4, with TRBD1 identical over 7 bases. The CDR3 is 15 amino acids. The trim removed 2 bases at V and 8 bases at J, leaving 8 bases unmatched. Germline V CDR1 and CDR2: MNHEY, SVGAGI. CDR3 in amino acids: CASSYRTGQREKLFF. CDR3 sequence (DNA): TGTGCCAGCAGTTACCGGACAGGTCAGAGGGAAAAACTGTTTTTT.

The rearrangement joins TRBV6-5 to TRBJ2-2; D is uncertain. Per the germline V gene, CDR1 is MNHEY and CDR2 is SVGAGI. Trimming stripped 2 bases from V and 0 bases from J, with 10 bases between. The CDR3 extends over 16 amino acids. The CDR3 loop reads CASSYGGTPNTGELFF. The CDR3 nucleotides read TGTGCCAGCAGTTACGGCGGCACCCCGAACACCGGGGAGCTGTTTTTT.

In this sample, this clonotype turned up many times. V is TRBV4-1 and J is TRBJ2-7; D not certain. Germline V gene sequence: CDR1 MGHRA, CDR2 YSYEKL. The CDR3 has 15 residues. Trimming took 0 bases from V and 4 from J, leaving 13 bases between them. CDR3 amino acids: CASSQEARPGYEQYF. CDR3 bases: TGCGCCAGCAGCCAAGAGGCCCGTCCCGGTTACGAGCAGTACTTC.

This clonotype appeared a few times. This chain links TRBV7-9 with TRBJ2-2; the D gene could be TRBD1 or TRBD2 (5 bases each). V lost 5 bases and J lost 3, with 19 bases in between. This CDR3 comprises 17 residues. Looked up from germline, CDR1 is SEHNR and CDR2 is FQNEAQ (reference sequence). The CDR3 sequence: CASSTRPLGVDTGELFF. CDR3 coding DNA: TGTGCCAGCAGCACACGCCCCTTGGGGGTGGACACCGGGGAGCTGTTTTTT.

V is TRBV7-9 and J is TRBJ1-3; D is unclear. Germline CDR1 is SEHNR and CDR2 is FQNEAQ (reference sequence). CDR3 length: 12 amino acids. The ends were cut back, 3 bases at V and 2 bases at J, with 2 bases in the middle. CDR3 sequence reads: CASSFTGNTIYF. DNA for the CDR3: TGTGCCAGCAGCTTCACTGGAAACACCATATATTTT.

This clonotype was seen more than once but under ten times. This chain uses TRBV29-1 with TRBJ2-7; D is ambiguous. Germline CDR1 and CDR2: SQVTM and ANQGSEA. This CDR3 has 13 amino acids. V was shortened by 4 bases and J by 3 bases, with 13 bases between the two germline ends. The CDR3 region is CSVASARGYEQYF. CDR3 DNA: TGCAGCGTTGCATCGGCGAGAGGCTACGAGCAGTACTTC.